One and the same sample provided the 20 T cell receptor beta chains below, sequenced in a study of control samples from healthy donors and cancer patients (dated by TCRdb to about 2020). Libraries came from the immunoSEQ multiplex PCR assay. TCRdb re-hosts the immuneACCESS table, in-frame sequences only. Its copies lack some clones; in the studies checked, an unresolved V gene accounts for under half of them, and the cause for the rest is not known. This sample comprises tens of thousands of clones, 90% of them detected only once. The ten largest clones represent less than 4.5% of the sample. The sample comprised blood. These receptors all come from a woman younger than 35 in good health.

This rearrangement joins TRBV4-1 to TRBJ2-7, with D perhaps TRBD1 (6 bases). Germline V lookup: CDR1 MGHRA, CDR2 YSYEKL. The ends were cut back, 4 bases at V and 4 bases at J, with 14 bases in the middle. This CDR3 is 14 amino acids long. The CDR3 sequence is CASSPRDKAYEQYF. The CDR3 DNA reads TGCGCCAGCAGCCCCCGGGACAAGGCATACGAGCAGTACTTC.

The CDR3 region has the DNA TGTGCCAGCAGTGAAGGGGCGGAAGGAAACACCATATATTTT. This codes for CASSEGAEGNTIYF. The V gene is TRBV6-1, the J gene TRBJ1-3; D call uncertain. The germline CDR1 and CDR2 sequences are MNHNS and SASEGT. Trimming left V 1 base short and J 4 bases short, with 8 bases between. CDR3 size: 14 residues.

The chain links TRBV3-1 (or the pseudogene TRBV3-2) to TRBJ2-7, with TRBD2 identical over 13 bases. The CDR3 covers 18 residues. The germline V gene encodes CDR1 LGHDT and CDR2 YNNKEL (reference sequence). After removal of 0 bases from V and 1 base from J, the junction contained 6 bases not matched to a gene. CDR3 nucleotide sequence: TGTGCCAGCAGCCAAGATAGTGGACTAGCGGGGGAGTCCTACGAGCAGTACTTC. Translation: CASSQDSGLAGESYEQYF.

This rearrangement joins TRBV5-8 to TRBJ2-2; no clear D. The CDR3 has 16 amino acids. Germline lookup yields CDR1 SGHTS and CDR2 YDEGEE. The ends were cut back, 4 bases at V and 0 bases at J, with 13 bases in the middle. The CDR3 sequence is CASSRGDSSNTGELFF. The CDR3, as DNA: TGTGCCAGCAGCCGCGGAGACTCCTCGAACACCGGGGAGCTGTTTTTT.

The V gene is TRBV14, the J gene TRBJ1-3, with a tentative D call TRBD1 (5 bases). Germline V lookup: CDR1 SGHDN, CDR2 FVKESK. This CDR3 has 19 amino acids. V gave up 3 bases and J gave up 4 bases, with 25 bases separating them. CDR3 coding DNA: TGTGCCAGCAGCCAGATGAGCGTGGCTTGGGGGTCGGCCGGAAACACCATATATTTT. Residues: CASSQMSVAWGSAGNTIYF.

This chain links TRBV25-1 with TRBJ1-4; 7 bases are a match to TRBD1. There are 15 residues in the CDR3. Germline V gene data show CDR1 as MGHDK and CDR2 as SYGVNS. V shed 2 bases, J shed 4 bases, and the junction held 4 bases outside the gene matches. The CDR3 sequence: CASSEPGQDNEKLFF. The DNA for the CDR3 is TGTGCCAGCAGTGAACCCGGACAGGATAATGAAAAACTGTTTTTT.

The V gene is TRBV6-2 or TRBV6-3, the J gene TRBJ1-5; TRBD1 might be the D (5 bases). The CDR3 covers 15 residues. V was cut by 2 bases and J by 2 bases, with 10 bases left in between. Germline V gene data show CDR1 as MNHEY and CDR2 as SVGEGT. The CDR3 sequence is CASSYGGGGNQPQHF. The CDR3 DNA sequence: TGTGCCAGCAGTTACGGGGGAGGGGGCAATCAGCCCCAGCATTTT.

The chain combines TRBV3-1 (or the pseudogene TRBV3-2) with TRBJ2-7; 8 bases are a match to TRBD2. J gave up 2 bases and V 4 bases, and 10 bases lay outside the gene matches. The germline V gene encodes CDR1 LGHDT and CDR2 YNNKEL (reference sequence). The CDR3 extends over 16 amino acids. The CDR3 spells CASSLRGGAQTYEQYF. The CDR3 region has the DNA TGTGCCAGCAGCCTTCGGGGGGGGGCGCAGACCTACGAGCAGTACTTC.

The CDR3 region has the DNA TGCAGCGTTGAAGAACCTAGCGGTGGCCGGCATTTT. Encoded protein: CSVEEPSGGRHF. The chain has TRBV29-1 and TRBJ1-5; no firm D call. Trimming took off 0 bases at V and 15 bases at J, with 15 bases between the two ends. The germline V gene has CDR1 SQVTM and CDR2 ANQGSEA. This CDR3 is 12 amino acids long.

The V gene is TRBV5-1, the J gene TRBJ1-2; no firm D call. The CDR3 extends over 14 amino acids. V was pared by 4 bases and J by 8 bases, with 18 bases between. The germline V gene has CDR1 SGHRS and CDR2 YFSETQ. The CDR3 reads CASSPNDPDRGYTF. CDR3 bases: TGCGCCAGCAGCCCAAACGATCCTGATCGAGGCTACACCTTC.

The rearrangement uses TRBV28 and TRBJ1-2; 10 bases are a match to TRBD1. This CDR3 spans 15 amino acids. Trimming took 5 bases from V and 5 from J; bases not matched to a gene: 8. Germline-derived CDR1 and CDR2 are MDHEN and SYDVKM. For the CDR3, the DNA is TGTGCCAGCAGTCTACTGACAGGGGGCTTGTATGGCTACACCTTC. Encoded protein: CASSLLTGGLYGYTF.

The chain couples TRBV29-1 to TRBJ1-4; D is undetermined. Per germline, CDR1 SQVTM and CDR2 ANQGSEA. The CDR3 covers 13 residues. V was cut by 4 bases and J by 4 bases, with 10 bases left in between. CDR3 sequence (DNA): TGCAGCGTTGTACGGGCTTTTAATGAAAAACTGTTTTTT. It specifies CSVVRAFNEKLFF.

This rearrangement joins TRBV5-4 to TRBJ2-2, with 12 positions matching TRBD2. Germline lookup yields CDR1 SGHNT and CDR2 YYREEE (reference sequence). J lost 1 base, V lost 0 bases, and 1 base had no gene match. The CDR3 runs 17 residues. The CDR3 loop reads CASSLGGLAGNTGELFF. The CDR3 DNA reads TGTGCCAGCAGCTTGGGGGGACTAGCGGGGAACACCGGGGAGCTGTTTTTT. Together with reference TRBV5-4 and TRBJ2-2, the CDR3 gives the full variable domain: ETGVTQSPTHLIKTRGQQVTLRCSSQSGHNTVSWYQQALGQGPQFIFQYYREEENGRGNFPPRFSGLQFPNYSSELNVNALELDDSALYLCASSLGGLAGNTGELFFGEGSRLTVL.

A single count supports this clone. The chain is built from TRBV4-1 and TRBJ2-3, with 12 bases fitting TRBD2. Germline-derived CDR1 and CDR2 are MGHRA and YSYEKL. Unmatched junction bases numbered 8, after V lost 4 bases and J lost 3 bases. The CDR3 is made up of 17 amino acids. The CDR3 reads CASSRGGLAGGTDTQYF. The DNA of the CDR3 is TGCGCCAGCAGCCGCGGCGGGCTAGCGGGGGGGACAGATACGCAGTATTTT.

The chain carries TRBV19 and TRBJ2-3; D remains unclear. Trimming removed 7 bases at V and 0 bases at J, with 14 bases between. The CDR3 runs to 15 residues. Germline V gene lookup returns CDR1 LNHDA and CDR2 SQIVND (reference sequence). CDR3 amino acids: CASTPSVFSTDTQYF. CDR3 sequence (DNA): TGTGCCAGTACCCCCTCCGTGTTTAGCACAGATACGCAGTATTTT.

The rearrangement uses TRBV6-6 and TRBJ1-4, with 9 bases that match TRBD1. The CDR3 is 15 residues long. J gave up 8 bases and V 6 bases, and 10 bases lay outside the gene matches. Germline-derived CDR1 and CDR2 are MNHNY and SVGAGI (reference sequence). The CDR3 region has the DNA TGTGCCAGCAGCCCGTTGACAGGGGGTCAAGAAAAACTGTTTTTT. Protein: CASSPLTGGQEKLFF.

This chain connects TRBV7-3 to TRBJ2-3, with D perhaps matching TRBD2 (6 bases). V lost 3 bases, J lost 3 bases, and 10 bases lay in between. CDR1 and CDR2 from the germline V gene are SGHTA and FQGTGA. The CDR3 extends over 14 amino acids. CDR3 loop: CASSFGGITDTQYF. Written as DNA, the CDR3 is TGTGCCAGCAGCTTCGGGGGAATAACAGATACGCAGTATTTT.

The rearrangement joins TRBV7-3 to TRBJ2-5; D might be TRBD2 (6 bases). This CDR3 is built from 13 residues. The V gene's germline CDR1 is SGHTA and CDR2 FQGTGA. V lost 5 bases, J lost 5 bases, and 12 bases lay in between. CDR3 protein: CASSPGEWETQYF. CDR3 nucleotides: TGTGCCAGCAGCCCGGGGGAGTGGGAGACCCAGTACTTC.

This chain joins TRBV2 and TRBJ1-3; TRBD1 matches 7 bases. The CDR3 loop spans 17 amino acids. Germline V gene sequence: CDR1 SNHLY, CDR2 FYNNEI. V lost 0 bases to trimming and J lost 0 bases; unmatched junction nucleotides: 5. CDR3 region: CASSEAKGTASGNTIYF. The CDR3 DNA follows: TGTGCCAGCAGTGAAGCTAAAGGGACAGCCTCTGGAAACACCATATATTTT.

The chain links TRBV7-2 to TRBJ2-5; 8 bases align to TRBD2. CDR1 and CDR2 from the germline V gene are SGHTA and FQGNSA. V dropped 3 bases and J dropped 5; count of bases not matched to a gene: 8. This CDR3 has 15 residues. In DNA form, the CDR3 reads TGTGCCAGCAGCTTGTTGGCGGGGGGCGTGGAGACCCAGTACTTC. Translating gives CASSLLAGGVETQYF.